Below are 7 T cell receptor beta chains sequenced from a single sample in a study of OX40 agonist ivuxolimab in advanced cancers. The data were produced by immunoSEQ multiplex PCR, yet TCRdb's version contains in-frame clones alone and is incomplete. The sample yields tens of thousands of clones, 75% to 85% seen once. The sequencing here drew on CD4+ or CD8+ T cells sorted from blood, taken in a trial of the OX40 agonist ivuxolimab. These receptors were taken from an adult with an advanced solid tumor such as melanoma, head and neck, liver or kidney cancer.

This clone showed up just once. V and J are TRBV4-2 and TRBJ1-1; no definite D call. The CDR3 sequence is 15 residues long. Deletions cut 6 bases from V and 1 base from J, with 15 bases between. Germline CDR1 is LGHNA and CDR2 is YNFKEQ. The CDR3 region is CASSHPSTGNTEAFF. In nucleotides, the CDR3 is TGTGCCAGCAGTCACCCCTCAACGGGGAACACTGAAGCTTTCTTT.

Points on this clone: Other DNA sequences in the sample encode the same CDR3. The V call is TRBV27, the J call TRBJ2-7; no firm D call. Germline CDR1 is MNHEY and CDR2 is SMNVEV (reference sequence). Between the trimmed V and J ends, which lost 3 bases and 3 bases, there was a span of 3 bases. The CDR3 totals 11 residues. The CDR3 coding sequence is TGTGCCAGCAGTTTGGGCTACGAGCAGTACTTC. Protein product: CASSLGYEQYF.

The CDR3 nucleotides read TGCGCCAGCAGCCTCACAGCATACACTGAAGCTTTCTTT. Protein: CASSLTAYTEAFF. V is TRBV5-1 and J is TRBJ1-1; no clear D gene. Deletions cut 4 bases from V and 3 bases from J, with 10 bases between. The CDR3 spans 13 residues. Germline V gene data show CDR1 as SGHRS and CDR2 as YFSETQ. Supplemented by reference TRBV5-1 and TRBJ1-1, the full variable domain reads KAGVTQTPRYLIKTRGQQVTLSCSPISGHRSVSWYQQTPGQGLQFLFEYFSETQRNKGNFPGRFSGRQFSNSRSEMNVSTLELGDSALYLCASSLTAYTEAFFGQGTRLTVV.

The V gene is TRBV29-1, the J gene TRBJ2-3, with 8 bases identical to TRBD2. This CDR3 is 14 amino acids long. The germline gives CDR1 SQVTM, CDR2 ANQGSEA. After removal of 4 bases from V and 5 bases from J, the junction contained 8 bases not matched to a gene. This chain's CDR3 is CSVGASGPRDTQYF. CDR3 DNA sequence: TGCAGCGTTGGGGCTAGCGGGCCAAGAGATACGCAGTATTTT.

V gene TRBV4-3 combines with J gene TRBJ1-2, with no clear D. Trimming left V 1 base short and J 4 bases short, with 19 bases between. The CDR3 has 17 amino acids. Germline CDR1 is LGHNA and CDR2 is YSLEER. The CDR3, as DNA: TGCGCCAGCAGCCAAGTATCCATTTCCTCCGTCGGCTATGGCTACACCTTC. Protein sequence: CASSQVSISSVGYGYTF.

The V and J genes are TRBV28 and TRBJ2-1; 9 nucleotides line up with TRBD1. The CDR3 loop spans 16 amino acids. The J segment lost 4 bases and the V segment lost 4 bases, leaving 8 bases of the junction unmatched. Per the germline V gene, CDR1 is MDHEN and CDR2 is SYDVKM. The CDR3 reads CASSSPGTGRYNEQFF. CDR3 nucleotide sequence: TGTGCCAGCAGTTCACCCGGGACAGGGAGATACAATGAGCAGTTCTTC.

Only one count was recorded for this clone. V is TRBV2 and J is TRBJ1-5, with TRBD1 matching over 12 bases. There are 15 residues in the CDR3. V shed 8 bases, J shed 7 bases, and the junction held 9 bases outside the gene matches. The germline V gene has CDR1 SNHLY and CDR2 FYNNEI. The CDR3 nucleotides are TGTGCCAGCGACCCGGGACAGGGGGCTTGGCAGCCCCAGCATTTT. This codes for CASDPGQGAWQPQHF.